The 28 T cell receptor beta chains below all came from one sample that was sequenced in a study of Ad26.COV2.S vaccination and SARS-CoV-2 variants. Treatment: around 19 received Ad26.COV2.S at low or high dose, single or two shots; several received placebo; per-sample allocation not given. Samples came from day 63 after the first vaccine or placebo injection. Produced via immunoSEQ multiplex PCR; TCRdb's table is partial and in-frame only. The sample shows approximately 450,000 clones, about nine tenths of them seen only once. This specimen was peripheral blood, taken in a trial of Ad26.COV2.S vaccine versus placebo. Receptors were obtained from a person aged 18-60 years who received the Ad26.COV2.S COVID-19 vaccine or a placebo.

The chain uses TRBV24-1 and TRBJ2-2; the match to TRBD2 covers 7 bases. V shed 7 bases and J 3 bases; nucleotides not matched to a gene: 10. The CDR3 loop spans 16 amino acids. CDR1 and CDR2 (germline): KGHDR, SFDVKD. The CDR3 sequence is CATSFPGGGDTGELFF. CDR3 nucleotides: TGTGCCACCAGCTTCCCGGGGGGAGGAGACACCGGGGAGCTGTTTTTT.

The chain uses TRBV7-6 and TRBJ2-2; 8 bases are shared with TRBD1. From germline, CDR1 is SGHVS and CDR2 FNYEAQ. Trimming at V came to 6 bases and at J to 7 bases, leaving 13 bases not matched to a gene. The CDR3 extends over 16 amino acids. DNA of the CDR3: TGTGCCAGCAGAACCCTAAGGACAGGGTTGTACGGGGAGCTGTTTTTT. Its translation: CASRTLRTGLYGELFF.

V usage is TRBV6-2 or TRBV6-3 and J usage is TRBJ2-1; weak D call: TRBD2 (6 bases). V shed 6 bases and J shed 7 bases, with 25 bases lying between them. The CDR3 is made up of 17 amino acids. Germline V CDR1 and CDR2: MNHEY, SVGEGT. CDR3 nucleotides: TGTGCCAGCAGCCGTGATAGCGGCGAGGCCAACCCAAATGAGCAGTTCTTC. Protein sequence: CASSRDSGEANPNEQFF.

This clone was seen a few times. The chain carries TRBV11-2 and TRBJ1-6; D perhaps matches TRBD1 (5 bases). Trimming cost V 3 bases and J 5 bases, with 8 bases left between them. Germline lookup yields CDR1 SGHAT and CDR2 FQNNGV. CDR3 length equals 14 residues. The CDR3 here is CASSFYRNNSPLHF. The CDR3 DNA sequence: TGTGCCAGCAGCTTTTACAGGAATAATTCACCCCTCCACTTT.

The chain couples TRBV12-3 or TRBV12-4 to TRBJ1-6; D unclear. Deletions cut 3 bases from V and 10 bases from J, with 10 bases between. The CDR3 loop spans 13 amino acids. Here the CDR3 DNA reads TGTGCCAGCAGTTTGAAGGGTGGCTCACCCCTCCACTTT. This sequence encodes CASSLKGGSPLHF.

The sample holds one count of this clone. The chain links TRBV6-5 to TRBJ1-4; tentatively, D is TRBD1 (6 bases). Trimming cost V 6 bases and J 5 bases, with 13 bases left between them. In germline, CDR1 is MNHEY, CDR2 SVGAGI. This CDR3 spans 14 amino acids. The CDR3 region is CASRRGQTNEKLFF. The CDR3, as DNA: TGTGCCAGCAGGAGAGGACAGACAAATGAAAAACTGTTTTTT.

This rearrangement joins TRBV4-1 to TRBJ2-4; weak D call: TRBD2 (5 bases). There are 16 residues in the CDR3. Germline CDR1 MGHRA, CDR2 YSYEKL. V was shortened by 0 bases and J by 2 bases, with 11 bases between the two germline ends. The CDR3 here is CASSQDGVTSKNIQYF. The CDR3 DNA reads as TGCGCCAGCAGCCAAGACGGGGTGACATCCAAAAACATTCAGTACTTC.

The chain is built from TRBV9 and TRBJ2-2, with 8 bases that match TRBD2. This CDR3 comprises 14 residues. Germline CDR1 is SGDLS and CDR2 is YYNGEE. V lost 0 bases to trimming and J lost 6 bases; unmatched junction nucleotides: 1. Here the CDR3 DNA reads TGTGCCAGCAGCGTAGCGGGAGGGCCCGGGGAGCTGTTTTTT. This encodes CASSVAGGPGELFF.

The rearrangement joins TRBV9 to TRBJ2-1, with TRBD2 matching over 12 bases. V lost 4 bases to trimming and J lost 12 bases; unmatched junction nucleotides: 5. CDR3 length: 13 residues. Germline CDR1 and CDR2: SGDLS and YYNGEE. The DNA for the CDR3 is TGTGCCAGCAGCTCGACTAGCGGGAGTGGGCAGTTCTTC. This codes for CASSSTSGSGQFF.

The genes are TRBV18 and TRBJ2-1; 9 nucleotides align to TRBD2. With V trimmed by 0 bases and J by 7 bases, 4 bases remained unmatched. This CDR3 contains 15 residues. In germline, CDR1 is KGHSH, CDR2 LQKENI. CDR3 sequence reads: CASSPPSSGRNEQFF. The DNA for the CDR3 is TGTGCCAGCTCACCACCGTCCAGCGGGAGGAATGAGCAGTTCTTC.

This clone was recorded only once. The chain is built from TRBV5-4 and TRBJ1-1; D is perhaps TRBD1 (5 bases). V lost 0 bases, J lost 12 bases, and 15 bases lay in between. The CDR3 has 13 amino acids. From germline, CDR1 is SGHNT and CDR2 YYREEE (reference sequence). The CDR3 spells CASSLERPGVTFF. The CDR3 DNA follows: TGTGCCAGCAGCTTGGAGAGGCCGGGGGTTACTTTCTTT.

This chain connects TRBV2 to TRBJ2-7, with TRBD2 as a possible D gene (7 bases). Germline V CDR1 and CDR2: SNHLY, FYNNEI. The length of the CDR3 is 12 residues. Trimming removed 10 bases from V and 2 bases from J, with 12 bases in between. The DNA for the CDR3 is TGTGCCACCGGGGGGACAACCTACGAGCAGTACTTC. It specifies CATGGTTYEQYF. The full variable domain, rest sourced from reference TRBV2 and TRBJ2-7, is EPEVTQTPSHQVTQMGQEVILRCVPISNHLYFYWYRQILGQKVEFLVSFYNNEISEKSEIFDDQFSVERPDGSNFTLKIRSTKLEDSAMYFCATGGTTYEQYFGPGTRLTVT.

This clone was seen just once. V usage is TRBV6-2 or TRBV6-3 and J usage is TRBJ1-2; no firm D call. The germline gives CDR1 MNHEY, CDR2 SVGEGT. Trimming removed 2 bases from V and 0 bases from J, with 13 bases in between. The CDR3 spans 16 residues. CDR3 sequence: CASSYVVPPSNYGYTF. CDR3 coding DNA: TGTGCCAGCAGTTACGTCGTTCCCCCCTCTAACTATGGCTACACCTTC.

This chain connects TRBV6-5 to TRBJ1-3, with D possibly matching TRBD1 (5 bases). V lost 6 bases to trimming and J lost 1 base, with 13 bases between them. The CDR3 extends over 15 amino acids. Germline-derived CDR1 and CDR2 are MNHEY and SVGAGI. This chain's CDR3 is CASSLTADSGNTIYF. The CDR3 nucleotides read TGTGCCAGCAGCCTGACAGCGGATTCTGGAAACACCATATATTTT.

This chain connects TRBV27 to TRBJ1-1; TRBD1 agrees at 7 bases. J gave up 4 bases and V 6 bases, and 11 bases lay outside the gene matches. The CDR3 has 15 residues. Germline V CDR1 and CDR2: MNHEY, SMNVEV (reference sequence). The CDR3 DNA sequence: TGTGCCAGCAGGGGAACCGACAGGGTGGCCACTGAAGCTTTCTTT. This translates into CASRGTDRVATEAFF.

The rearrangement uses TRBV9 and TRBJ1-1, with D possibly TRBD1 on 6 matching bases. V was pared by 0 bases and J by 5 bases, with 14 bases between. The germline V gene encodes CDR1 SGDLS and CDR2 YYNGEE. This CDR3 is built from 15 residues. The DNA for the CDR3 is TGTGCCAGCAGCGTAGGCGGGACAAGCGGAACTGAAGCTTTCTTT. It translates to CASSVGGTSGTEAFF.

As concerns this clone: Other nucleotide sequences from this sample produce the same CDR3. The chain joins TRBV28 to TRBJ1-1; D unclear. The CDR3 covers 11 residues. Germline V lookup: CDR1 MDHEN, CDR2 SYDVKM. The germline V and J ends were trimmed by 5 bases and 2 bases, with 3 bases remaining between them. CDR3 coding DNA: TGTGCCAGCAGTAAAAACACTGAAGCTTTCTTT. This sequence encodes CASSKNTEAFF.

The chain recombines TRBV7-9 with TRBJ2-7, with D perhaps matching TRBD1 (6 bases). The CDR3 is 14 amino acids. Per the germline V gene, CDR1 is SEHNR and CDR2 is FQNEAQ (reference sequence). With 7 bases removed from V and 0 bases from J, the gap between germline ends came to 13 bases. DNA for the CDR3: TGTGCCAGCACCGGACAGCCGAGCTCCTACGAGCAGTACTTC. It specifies CASTGQPSSYEQYF. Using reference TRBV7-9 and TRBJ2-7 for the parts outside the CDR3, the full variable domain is DTGVSQNPRHKITKRGQNVTFRCDPISEHNRLYWYRQTLGQGPEFLTYFQNEAQLEKSRLLSDRFSAERPKGSFSTLEIQRTEQGDSAMYLCASTGQPSSYEQYFGPGTRLTVT.

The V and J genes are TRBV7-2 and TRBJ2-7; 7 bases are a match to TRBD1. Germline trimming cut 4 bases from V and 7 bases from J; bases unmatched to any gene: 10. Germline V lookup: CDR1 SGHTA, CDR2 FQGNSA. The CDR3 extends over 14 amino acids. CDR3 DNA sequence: TGTGCCAGCAGCTGGAGGACAGGCCCCTCGGAGCAGTACTTC. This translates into CASSWRTGPSEQYF.

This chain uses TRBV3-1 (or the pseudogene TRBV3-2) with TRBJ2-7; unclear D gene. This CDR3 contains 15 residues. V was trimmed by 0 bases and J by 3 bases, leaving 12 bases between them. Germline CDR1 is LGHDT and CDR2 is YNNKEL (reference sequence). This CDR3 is CASSQDPRVLYEQYF. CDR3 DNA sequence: TGTGCCAGCAGCCAAGATCCCCGGGTTCTCTACGAGCAGTACTTC.

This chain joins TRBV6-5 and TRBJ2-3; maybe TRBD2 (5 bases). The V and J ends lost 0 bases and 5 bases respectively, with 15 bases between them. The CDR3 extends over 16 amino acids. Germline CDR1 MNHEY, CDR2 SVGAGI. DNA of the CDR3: TGTGCCAGCAGTTACTCGAACCCTAGCTACGTAGATACGCAGTATTTT. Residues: CASSYSNPSYVDTQYF.

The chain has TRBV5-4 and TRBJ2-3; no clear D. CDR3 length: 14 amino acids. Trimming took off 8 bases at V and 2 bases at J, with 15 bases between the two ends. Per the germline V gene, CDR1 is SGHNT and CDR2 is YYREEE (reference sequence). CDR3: CASSRPEITDTQYF. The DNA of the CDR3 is TGTGCCAGTTCACGCCCGGAGATCACAGATACGCAGTATTTT.

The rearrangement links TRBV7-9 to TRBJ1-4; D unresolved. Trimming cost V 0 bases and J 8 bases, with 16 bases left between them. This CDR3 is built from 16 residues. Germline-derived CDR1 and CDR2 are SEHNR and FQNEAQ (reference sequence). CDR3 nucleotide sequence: TGTGCCAGCAGCTTAGCGCTGACTGCAAACGTGGAAAAACTGTTTTTT. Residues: CASSLALTANVEKLFF.

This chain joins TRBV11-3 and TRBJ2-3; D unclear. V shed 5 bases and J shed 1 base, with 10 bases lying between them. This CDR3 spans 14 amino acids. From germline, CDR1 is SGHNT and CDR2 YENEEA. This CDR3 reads CASSQDPRTDTQYF. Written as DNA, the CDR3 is TGTGCCAGCAGCCAGGACCCCCGCACAGATACGCAGTATTTT.

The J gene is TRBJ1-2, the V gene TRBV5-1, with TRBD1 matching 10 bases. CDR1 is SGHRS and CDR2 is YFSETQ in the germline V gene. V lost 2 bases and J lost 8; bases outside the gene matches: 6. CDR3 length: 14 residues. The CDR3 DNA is TGCGCCAGCAGCTTCGACCGGGACAGGGGAGGCTACACCTTC. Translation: CASSFDRDRGGYTF.

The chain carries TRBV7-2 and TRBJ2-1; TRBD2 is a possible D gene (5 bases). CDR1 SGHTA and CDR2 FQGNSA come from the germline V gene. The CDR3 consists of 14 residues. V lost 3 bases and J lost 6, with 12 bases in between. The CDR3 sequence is CASSLTTGGNEQFF. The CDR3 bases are TGTGCCAGCAGCTTGACTACGGGCGGCAATGAGCAGTTCTTC.

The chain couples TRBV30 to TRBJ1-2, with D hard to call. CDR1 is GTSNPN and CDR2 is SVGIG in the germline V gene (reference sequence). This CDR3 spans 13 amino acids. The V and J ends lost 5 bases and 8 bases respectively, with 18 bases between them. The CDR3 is CAWGPGNLSGYTF. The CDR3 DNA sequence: TGTGCCTGGGGACCGGGAAACCTATCCGGCTACACCTTC. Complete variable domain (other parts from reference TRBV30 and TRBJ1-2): SQTIHQWPATLVQPVGSPLSLECTVEGTSNPNLYWYRQAAGRGLQLLFYSVGIGQISSEVPQNLSASRPQDRQFILSSKKLLLSDSGFYLCAWGPGNLSGYTFGSGTRLTVV.

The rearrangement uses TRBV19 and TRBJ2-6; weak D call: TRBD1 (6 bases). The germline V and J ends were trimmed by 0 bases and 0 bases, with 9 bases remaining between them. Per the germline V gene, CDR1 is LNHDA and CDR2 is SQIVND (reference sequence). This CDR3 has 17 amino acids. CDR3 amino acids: CASSIDQQGSGANVLTF. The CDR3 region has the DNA TGTGCCAGTAGTATAGACCAACAGGGCTCTGGGGCCAACGTCCTGACTTTC.